Sequencing of this T cell receptor beta chain was carried out in a study of blood T cell repertoires in COVID-19. Looking at the study overall: In each case, the material was cDNA or gDNA derived from T cells, B-cell-depleted T cells, or PBMCs.

This table comes from immunoSEQ multiplex PCR, and its TCRdb copy is limited to in-frame clones, with some not included. The sample yields about 270,000 clones, more than 85% seen once. Participant ages covered roughly 18 to 89 years across 24 US areas. This clone appeared a single time. The specimen sequenced was PBMCs or T cells enriched from blood (not recorded which). The receptor was isolated from a man aged 35 to 55 who had been exposed to COVID-19.

The CDR3 sequence: CASSLKPARNIQYF. Here the CDR3 DNA reads TGTGCCAGCAGCTTGAAGCCTGCCCGGAACATTCAGTACTTC. This chain links TRBV5-5 with TRBJ2-4, with D hard to call. The CDR3 totals 14 residues. Trimming took 1 base from V and 7 from J, leaving 12 bases between them. Per the germline V gene, CDR1 is SGHKS and CDR2 is YYEKEE (reference sequence).